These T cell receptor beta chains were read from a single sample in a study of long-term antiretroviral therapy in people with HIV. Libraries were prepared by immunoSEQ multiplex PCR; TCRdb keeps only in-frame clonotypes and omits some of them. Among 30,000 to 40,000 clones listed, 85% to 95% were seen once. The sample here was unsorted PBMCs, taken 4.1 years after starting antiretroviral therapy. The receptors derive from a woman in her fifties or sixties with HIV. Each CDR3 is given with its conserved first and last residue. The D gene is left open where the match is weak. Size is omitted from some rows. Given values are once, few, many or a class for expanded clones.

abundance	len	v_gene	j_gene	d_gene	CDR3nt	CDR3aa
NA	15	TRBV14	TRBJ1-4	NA	TGTGCCAGCAGCGAACTTCAGGGTCGCGTTGAAAAACTGTTTTTT	CASSELQGRVEKLFF
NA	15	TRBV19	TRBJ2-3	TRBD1	TGTGCCAGTAGAAAAGGACAGGGGTTCACAGATACGCAGTATTTT	CASRKGQGFTDTQYF
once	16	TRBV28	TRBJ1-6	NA	TGTGCCAGCAGTCCGTTAACCGGTAGAGGTAATTCACCCCTCCACTTT	CASSPLTGRGNSPLHF
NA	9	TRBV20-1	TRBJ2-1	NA	TGCAGTGCTAGCCATGAGCAGTTCTTC	CSASHEQFF
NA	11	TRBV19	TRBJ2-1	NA	TGTGCCAGTAGTATAGGGCACGAGCAGTTCTTC	CASSIGHEQFF
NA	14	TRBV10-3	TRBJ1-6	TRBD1	TGTGCCACGGGACAGGAGTCCTATAATTCACCCCTCCACTTT	CATGQESYNSPLHF
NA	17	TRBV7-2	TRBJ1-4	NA	TGTGCCAGCAGCTTATTTCCCTCAGGCTTAAGTGGGGAAAAACTGTTTTTT	CASSLFPSGLSGEKLFF
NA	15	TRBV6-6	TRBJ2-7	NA	TGTGCCAGCAGTCTTACCCGGACAGAACGGTACGAGCAGTACTTC	CASSLTRTERYEQYF
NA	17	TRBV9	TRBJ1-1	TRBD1	TGTGCCAGCAGTGCCGGGACAGGGGACTTTCCGAACACTGAAGCTTTCTTT	CASSAGTGDFPNTEAFF
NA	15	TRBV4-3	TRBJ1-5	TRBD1	TGCGCCAGCAGTCCAGGGACAGGGATCAATCAGCCCCAGCATTTT	CASSPGTGINQPQHF
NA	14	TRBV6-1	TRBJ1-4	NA	TGTGCCAGCAGTGTATCCGGGAGTAATGAAAAACTGTTTTTT	CASSVSGSNEKLFF
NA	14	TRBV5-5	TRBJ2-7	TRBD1	TGTGCCAGCAGCTCGGACAGGGGGAACTACGAGCAGTACTTC	CASSSDRGNYEQYF
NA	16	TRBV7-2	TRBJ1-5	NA	TGTGCCAGCAGCTTAGTTGAGGGTTTGGGGTATCAGCCCCAGCATTTT	CASSLVEGLGYQPQHF
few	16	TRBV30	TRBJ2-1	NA	TGTGCCTGGAGTGAGGCCGGGGGCGGCCCCTACAATGAGCAGTTCTTC	CAWSEAGGGPYNEQFF
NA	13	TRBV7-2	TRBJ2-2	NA	TGTGCCAGCAGAGACACCTTTCCCGGGGAGCTGTTTTTT	CASRDTFPGELFF
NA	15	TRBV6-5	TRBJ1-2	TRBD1	TGTGCCAGCAGTTTTGGGGACAGGGGGGTTATAGGCTACACCTTC	CASSFGDRGVIGYTF
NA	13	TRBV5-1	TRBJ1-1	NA	TGCGCCAGCAGCTTGGCAACGAACACTGAAGCTTTCTTT	CASSLATNTEAFF
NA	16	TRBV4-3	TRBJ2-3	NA	TGCGCCAGCAGCCAAGATCGGAGGCCTAGCACAGATACGCAGTATTTT	CASSQDRRPSTDTQYF
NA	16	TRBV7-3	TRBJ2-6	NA	TGTGCCAGCAGACAAGGGGGTCCCTCTGGGGCCAACGTCCTGACTTTC	CASRQGGPSGANVLTF
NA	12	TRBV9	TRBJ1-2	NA	TGTGCCAGCAGCGACCGGCTGAGTGGCTACACCTTC	CASSDRLSGYTF
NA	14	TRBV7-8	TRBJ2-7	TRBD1	TGTGCCAGCAGCTCCTCGGGACAGTCCTACGAGCAGTACTTC	CASSSSGQSYEQYF
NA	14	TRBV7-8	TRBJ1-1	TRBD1	TGTGCCAGCAGCTTAACGGACAGGGGCACTGAAGCTTTCTTT	CASSLTDRGTEAFF
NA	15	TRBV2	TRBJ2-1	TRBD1	TGTGCCAGCAGCGACAGGGGACAGGCCTACAATGAGCAGTTCTTC	CASSDRGQAYNEQFF
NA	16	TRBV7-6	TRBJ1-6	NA	TGTGCCAGCAGCTCCAGGGGTAGCTCCTATAATTCACCCCTCCACTTT	CASSSRGSSYNSPLHF
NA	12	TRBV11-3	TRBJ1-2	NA	TGTGCCAGCAGCTTCCGGGACCTCTGCTACACCTTC	CASSFRDLCYTF
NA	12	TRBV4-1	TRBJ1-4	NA	TGCGCCAGCAGCCAAGATGAGGGGAAACTGTTTTTT	CASSQDEGKLFF
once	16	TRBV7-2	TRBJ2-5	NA	TGTGCCAGCAGCCATAACTCAGGGGGCGGGAGAGAGACCCAGTACTTC	CASSHNSGGGRETQYF